Sequencing of this TCR beta chain was carried out in a study of PD-L1 blockade in urothelial cancer. Study-wide background: The researchers analyzed blood 3 weeks (second dose) and 6 weeks after treatment start. Blood samples had a median of approximately 150,000 T cells.

V gave up 0 bases and J gave up 10 bases; unmatched junction bases: 12. This CDR3 is built from 17 residues. Per the germline V gene, CDR1 is MGHRA and CDR2 is YSYEKL. This clone showed up just once. Time point indicated: peripheral blood 6 weeks after treatment start. The repertoire was sequenced with immunoSEQ multiplex PCR; TCRdb's copy has only in-frame clones and lacks some. The sample has around 48,000 clones, approximately 86% seen once. The source material was PBMCs, sampled around atezolizumab (anti-PD-L1) treatment. V usage is TRBV4-1 and J usage is TRBJ2-1; TRBD2 aligns across 10 bases. This TCR was recovered from a man in his fifties or sixties with urothelial cancer. DNA of the CDR3: TGCGCCAGCAGCCAAGATGTCTCCCCTAGCGGGGGAGACGAGCAGTTCTTC. Amino acids: CASSQDVSPSGGDEQFF.